The 8 T cell receptor beta chains listed next were all sequenced from one sample in a study of T cell changes during pregnancy in multiple sclerosis. Clones were sequenced by immunoSEQ multiplex PCR, and TCRdb holds only the in-frame ones, with some missing. The sample carries some 43,000 clones, 80% to 95% recorded once. The sequenced sample was CD8+ T cells from peripheral blood mononuclear cells, obtained in the first trimester of pregnancy. These receptors came from a female donor with multiple sclerosis, enrolled in a pregnancy study.

This chain connects TRBV19 to TRBJ1-2; TRBD1 matches 8 bases. The germline V gene has CDR1 LNHDA and CDR2 SQIVND (reference sequence). The CDR3 length is 15 residues. Trimming removed 4 bases from V and 3 bases from J; junction bases left unmatched: 7. The CDR3 DNA is TGTGCCAGTAGTACCCCCGGGACAGGAGACTATGGCTACACCTTC. It is translated as CASSTPGTGDYGYTF.

This clone was counted once. The genes are TRBV21-1 and TRBJ2-3; the listed D gene, TRBD2, was not tested against the DNA. TRBV21-1 is shown as a pseudogene. The CDR3 totals 13 residues. The CDR3 here is CARTRGRGYTQYF. The DNA for the CDR3 is TGTGCCAGAACTCGGGGGAGGGGATATACGCAGTATTTT.

The chain joins TRBV6-5 to TRBJ1-1, with D tentatively TRBD1 (6 bases). Germline assignment: CDR1 MNHEY and CDR2 SVGAGI. The V end was cut by 2 bases, the J end by 5 bases, with 15 bases between. The length of the CDR3 is 15 residues. The chain's CDR3 is CASSYPSQGLTEAFF. CDR3 sequence (DNA): TGTGCCAGCAGTTACCCATCACAGGGCCTGACTGAAGCTTTCTTT.

This clone occurred once. This chain connects TRBV6-5 to TRBJ2-7, with D maybe TRBD1 (6 bases). The CDR3 runs to 15 residues. Germline CDR1 reads MNHEY; CDR2 reads SVGAGI. V dropped 2 bases and J dropped 1 base, with 12 bases sitting between them. The CDR3 reads CASSYGQTPSYEQYF. For the CDR3, the DNA is TGTGCCAGCAGTTACGGACAGACGCCATCCTACGAGCAGTACTTC.

The gene calls are TRBV4-1 and TRBJ2-1, with 9 bases aligning to TRBD2. This CDR3 is built from 16 residues. Unmatched junction bases numbered 9, after V lost 1 base and J lost 8 bases. Per the germline V gene, CDR1 is MGHRA and CDR2 is YSYEKL. The CDR3 region is CASSQGAGGPRDEQFF. CDR3 DNA: TGCGCCAGCAGCCAAGGGGCGGGAGGGCCCAGGGATGAGCAGTTCTTC.

The chain recombines TRBV5-4 with TRBJ2-2, with D unclear. The germline V gene has CDR1 SGHNT and CDR2 YYREEE (reference sequence). V lost 3 bases and J 13 bases, leaving 13 bases between the germline ends. The CDR3 contains 12 residues. The CDR3: CASSSPSRGLFF. As DNA, the CDR3 is TGTGCCAGCAGCTCCCCCAGTCGTGGGCTGTTTTTT.

The gene calls are TRBV13 and TRBJ2-1; D is possibly TRBD2 (6 bases). CDR3 size: 15 residues. Germline CDR1 and CDR2: PRHDT and FYEKMQ (reference sequence). V was trimmed by 2 bases and J by 7 bases, leaving 15 bases between them. The CDR3 is CASSLRMRGRNEQFF. CDR3 nucleotides: TGTGCCAGCAGCTTACGGATGCGGGGAAGAAATGAGCAGTTCTTC.

The chain employs TRBV5-6 and TRBJ2-1; the D is unclear. Deletions cut 0 bases from V and 4 bases from J, with 2 bases between. CDR1 and CDR2 from the germline V gene are SGHDT and YYEEEE. This CDR3 is 12 amino acids long. CDR3: CASSLAYNEQFF. The CDR3, as DNA: TGTGCCAGCAGCTTGGCGTACAATGAGCAGTTCTTC. Full variable domain (outside the CDR3, taken from reference TRBV5-6 and TRBJ2-1): DAGVTQSPTHLIKTRGQQVTLRCSPKSGHDTVSWYQQALGQGPQFIFQYYEEEERQRGNFPDRFSGHQFPNYSSELNVNALLLGDSALYLCASSLAYNEQFFGPGTRLTVL.